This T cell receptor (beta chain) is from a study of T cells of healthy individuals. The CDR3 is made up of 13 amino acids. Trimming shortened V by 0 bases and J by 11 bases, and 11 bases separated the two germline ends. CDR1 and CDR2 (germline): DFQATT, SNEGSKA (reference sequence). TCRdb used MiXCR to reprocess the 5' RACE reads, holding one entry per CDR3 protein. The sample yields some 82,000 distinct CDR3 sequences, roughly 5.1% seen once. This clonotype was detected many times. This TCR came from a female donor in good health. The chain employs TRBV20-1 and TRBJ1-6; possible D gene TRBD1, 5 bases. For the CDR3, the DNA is TGCAGTGCTAGAGATCAGGGACCCGCACCCCTCCACTTT. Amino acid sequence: CSARDQGPAPLHF.